One TCR beta chain is described in this entry. No antigen is known for it. MiXCR, applied by TCRdb to the RT-PCR reads, yields one record per CDR3 protein. The data show 500,000 to 600,000 distinct CDR3 sequences, 10% to 15% seen once. The data stem from a study of response to subunit inactivated influenza vaccine. Study-level results: There was a suggestion from the authors that each seasonal influenza vaccination recruits few new T cells.

The V and J ends lost 7 bases and 5 bases respectively, with 17 bases between them. This CDR3 is 14 amino acids long. Germline V CDR1 and CDR2: MNHEY, SVGEGT. This material consisted of PBMCs from blood, taken on the day of vaccination. The chain carries TRBV6-2 or TRBV6-3 and TRBJ2-5, with a weak D call TRBD2 (6 bases). This TCR was sampled from a man aged 45 to 65 who received an inactivated influenza vaccine. DNA of the CDR3: TGTGCCAGCATTCTCCGCAGCGGGCGTGAGACCCAGTACTTC. Its translation: CASILRSGRETQYF.